These 23 T cell receptor beta chains share one sample of origin, sequenced in a study of OX40 agonist ivuxolimab in advanced cancers. Profiled with immunoSEQ multiplex PCR; TCRdb holds only in-frame clones, not every one. The sample includes approximately 86,000 clones, about 86% seen only once; the top ten take around 6.3%. This material consisted of CD4+ or CD8+ T cells sorted from blood, taken in a trial of the OX40 agonist ivuxolimab. Source of these receptors: an adult with an advanced solid tumor such as melanoma, head and neck, liver or kidney cancer.

The chain carries TRBV27 and TRBJ2-1, with D possibly called TRBD1 or TRBD2 (5 bases each). The V gene's germline CDR1 is MNHEY and CDR2 SMNVEV (reference sequence). Trimming cost V 5 bases and J 7 bases, with 12 bases left between them. This CDR3 has 13 amino acids. The CDR3 sequence: CASSLQRGNEQFF. CDR3 DNA sequence: TGTGCCAGCAGTCTACAGAGGGGAAATGAGCAGTTCTTC.

The chain is built from TRBV19 and TRBJ1-4; D might be TRBD1 (5 bases). The CDR3 is 15 amino acids. Looked up from germline, CDR1 is LNHDA and CDR2 is SQIVND (reference sequence). V lost 8 bases and J lost 0, with 13 bases in between. CDR3 region: CASQVQVATNEKLFF. DNA of the CDR3: TGTGCCAGTCAGGTACAGGTTGCAACTAATGAAAAACTGTTTTTT.

The rearrangement joins TRBV2 to TRBJ1-2, with D maybe TRBD1 (5 bases). CDR3 size: 15 residues. Trimming left V 2 bases short and J 8 bases short, with 18 bases between. Germline CDR1 reads SNHLY; CDR2 reads FYNNEI. The CDR3 reads CASSENGQGGEGYTF. The CDR3 DNA is TGTGCCAGCAGTGAAAACGGGCAGGGCGGGGAGGGCTACACCTTC. Full variable domain (remainder filled in from reference TRBV2 and TRBJ1-2): EPEVTQTPSHQVTQMGQEVILRCVPISNHLYFYWYRQILGQKVEFLVSFYNNEISEKSEIFDDQFSVERPDGSNFTLKIRSTKLEDSAMYFCASSENGQGGEGYTFGSGTRLTVV.

The chain carries TRBV5-1 and TRBJ1-1, with D perhaps matching TRBD1 (6 bases). Germline V gene lookup returns CDR1 SGHRS and CDR2 YFSETQ. V was shortened by 3 bases and J by 2 bases, with 14 bases between the two germline ends. The CDR3 spans 15 residues. This CDR3 is CASSSSGQINTEAFF. The CDR3 nucleotides read TGCGCCAGCAGCTCATCAGGACAGATAAACACTGAAGCTTTCTTT.

V is TRBV7-2 and J is TRBJ2-1; possibly TRBD1 for D (6 bases). The germline gives CDR1 SGHTA, CDR2 FQGNSA. The CDR3 runs to 14 residues. The germline V and J ends were trimmed by 7 bases and 8 bases, with 18 bases remaining between them. CDR3 DNA sequence: TGTGCCAGCAACCCGAACTATCAGGGGTATGAGCAGTTCTTC. It is translated as CASNPNYQGYEQFF.

This chain joins TRBV6-1 and TRBJ1-2; possibly TRBD1 for D (5 bases). This CDR3 has 11 residues. With 5 bases removed from V and 13 bases from J, the gap between germline ends came to 14 bases. Germline loops: CDR1 MNHNS, CDR2 SASEGT. CDR3 residues: CASSYGGGITF. CDR3 DNA sequence: TGTGCCAGCAGTTATGGCGGGGGAATCACCTTC.

The gene calls are TRBV4-1 and TRBJ2-2, with TRBD1 matching over 7 bases. The V and J ends lost 1 base and 6 bases, in that order; junction bases with no gene match: 5. The CDR3 is made up of 15 amino acids. Germline V lookup: CDR1 MGHRA, CDR2 YSYEKL. The CDR3 region is CASSQADRTAGELFF. The CDR3 region has the DNA TGCGCCAGCAGCCAAGCGGACAGGACCGCCGGGGAGCTGTTTTTT.

The CDR3 reads CASSSLGRANTEAFF. The DNA of the CDR3 is TGCGCCAGCAGCTCCCTTGGGCGGGCGAACACTGAAGCTTTCTTT. The J gene is TRBJ1-1, the V gene TRBV5-1; no firm D call. This CDR3 comprises 15 residues. V dropped 3 bases and J dropped 1 base, with 13 bases sitting between them. Germline V gene lookup returns CDR1 SGHRS and CDR2 YFSETQ.

The V and J genes are TRBV7-2 and TRBJ2-3; D is unclear. Germline V gene data show CDR1 as SGHTA and CDR2 as FQGNSA. The CDR3 loop spans 14 amino acids. The V end was cut by 5 bases, the J end by 0 bases, with 9 bases between. CDR3 coding DNA: TGTGCCAGCAGCCCCACATTTAGCACAGATACGCAGTATTTT. This translates into CASSPTFSTDTQYF.

The chain employs TRBV5-6 and TRBJ1-2, with D unresolved. The germline gives CDR1 SGHDT, CDR2 YYEEEE. This CDR3 region has 13 residues. V lost 5 bases to trimming and J lost 4 bases, with 12 bases between them. The CDR3 DNA is TGTGCCAGCAGGCCAAATCGGGCCTATGGCTACACCTTC. This encodes CASRPNRAYGYTF.

This chain joins TRBV6-5 and TRBJ1-1; 7 bases line up with TRBD1. CDR3 length: 14 amino acids. Germline V gene data show CDR1 as MNHEY and CDR2 as SVGAGI. The junction had 3 bases not matched to a gene; V was cut back by 2 bases and J by 3 bases. This CDR3 reads CASSYQGGYTEAFF. CDR3 sequence (DNA): TGTGCCAGCAGTTACCAGGGGGGGTACACTGAAGCTTTCTTT.

The chain is built from TRBV30 and TRBJ1-2; D is unresolved. Germline V lookup: CDR1 GTSNPN, CDR2 SVGIG (reference sequence). The V and J ends lost 2 bases and 5 bases respectively, with 12 bases between them. This CDR3 contains 13 residues. CDR3 sequence (DNA): TGTGCCTGGAGTCGGTCAGGCTCTTATGGCTACACCTTC. Amino acid sequence: CAWSRSGSYGYTF. The full variable domain, with the rest looked up from reference TRBV30 and TRBJ1-2, is SQTIHQWPATLVQPVGSPLSLECTVEGTSNPNLYWYRQAAGRGLQLLFYSVGIGQISSEVPQNLSASRPQDRQFILSSKKLLLSDSGFYLCAWSRSGSYGYTFGSGTRLTVV.

V and J are TRBV30 and TRBJ2-1; 8 bases map to TRBD2. Germline trimming cut 0 bases from V and 3 bases from J; bases unmatched to any gene: 7. The CDR3 spans 16 residues. CDR1 GTSNPN and CDR2 SVGIG come from the germline V gene (reference sequence). The CDR3 region is CAWSVGRGGFYNEQFF. Here the CDR3 DNA reads TGTGCCTGGAGTGTAGGCCGGGGGGGCTTCTACAATGAGCAGTTCTTC.

V gene TRBV6-6 combines with J gene TRBJ2-7; no definite D call. This CDR3 has 14 residues. Germline V gives CDR1 MNHNY, CDR2 SVGAGI (reference sequence). Trimming took 7 bases from V and 1 from J, leaving 14 bases between them. The CDR3 nucleotides read TGTGCCAGCACCTTAGAGCCCCTTTCCTACGAGCAGTACTTC. Its translation: CASTLEPLSYEQYF.

The J gene is TRBJ2-2, the V gene TRBV7-6; 8 bases match TRBD2. V shed 5 bases and J 5 bases; nucleotides not matched to a gene: 13. CDR1 is SGHVS, CDR2 FNYEAQ, per germline. The CDR3 is 17 residues long. CDR3 sequence: CASSPGSSGGRTGELFF. CDR3 nucleotides: TGTGCCAGCAGCCCAGGTTCATCCGGCGGGAGGACCGGGGAGCTGTTTTTT.

The gene calls are TRBV19 and TRBJ2-1, with D perhaps matching TRBD1 (6 bases). The CDR3 runs to 16 residues. Germline-derived CDR1 and CDR2 are LNHDA and SQIVND (reference sequence). Trimming took off 4 bases at V and 7 bases at J, with 20 bases between the two ends. CDR3 in DNA: TGTGCCAGTAGTAGAAGGAGGTCAGGGGCGGTTAATGAGCAGTTCTTC. Translation: CASSRRRSGAVNEQFF.

The CDR3 sequence: CASSSYTGGGVAFF. The CDR3 region has the DNA TGTGCCAGCAGCTCCTATACAGGGGGCGGGGTAGCTTTCTTT. This chain uses TRBV7-8 with TRBJ1-1, with 9 bases lining up with TRBD1. The ends lost 4 bases at V and 10 bases at J; junction bases unmatched: 10. The CDR3 contains 14 residues. Per germline, CDR1 SGHVS and CDR2 FQNEAQ. Complete variable domain (other parts from reference TRBV7-8 and TRBJ1-1): GAGVSQSPRYKVAKRGQDVALRCDPISGHVSLFWYQQALGQGPEFLTYFQNEAQLDKSGLPSDRFFAERPEGSVSTLKIQRTQQEDSAVYLCASSSYTGGGVAFFGQGTRLTVV.

J is TRBJ2-7 and V is TRBV6-1; 7 bases are shared with TRBD1. Per the germline V gene, CDR1 is MNHNS and CDR2 is SASEGT. The CDR3 runs 17 residues. With 1 base clipped from V and 3 bases from J, the junction kept 12 bases outside the gene matches. The DNA of the CDR3 is TGTGCCAGCAGTGAAGATCCCCCGGGACAGAGGCACTACGAGCAGTACTTC. It encodes CASSEDPPGQRHYEQYF.

About this clone itself: This sample also contains other DNA sequences that code for the same CDR3. DNA for the CDR3: TGTGCCTGGACGGGACAAGGTTACGAGCAGTACTTC. It yields the protein CAWTGQGYEQYF. The V gene is TRBV30, the J gene TRBJ2-7; weak D call: TRBD1 (6 bases). CDR1 is GTSNPN and CDR2 is SVGIG in the germline V gene (reference sequence). CDR3 length: 12 residues. The V end lost 4 bases, the J end lost 4 bases, and 11 bases lay between the germline ends.

The chain recombines TRBV19 with TRBJ1-2, with D possibly being TRBD1 (6 bases). V lost 3 bases to trimming and J lost 5 bases, with 25 bases between them. CDR1 is LNHDA and CDR2 is SQIVND in the germline V gene (reference sequence). The CDR3 contains 18 residues. In DNA form, the CDR3 reads TGTGCCAGTAGTATTGCCCCTCCGGACAGCCCAAATCGGTATGGCTACACCTTC. This sequence encodes CASSIAPPDSPNRYGYTF.

The chain links TRBV29-1 to TRBJ2-1; 8 bases are shared with TRBD2. V was pared by 4 bases and J by 3 bases, with 5 bases of the junction left unmatched. The CDR3 has 14 residues. Germline V gene data show CDR1 as SQVTM and CDR2 as ANQGSEA. The CDR3 here is CSVALGGGYNEQFF. As DNA, the CDR3 is TGCAGCGTTGCCCTCGGGGGGGGCTACAATGAGCAGTTCTTC.

The V and J genes are TRBV5-4 and TRBJ2-1; TRBD1 matches 10 bases. CDR3 length equals 15 residues. Germline V CDR1 and CDR2: SGHNT, YYREEE (reference sequence). V lost 0 bases, J lost 9 bases, and 6 bases stayed unmatched. CDR3 region: CASSLERQGAVEQFF. The DNA for the CDR3 is TGTGCCAGCAGCTTGGAGAGACAGGGGGCCGTTGAGCAGTTCTTC.

CDR3 protein: CASSRSNQPQHF. The CDR3 DNA follows: TGTGCCAGTAGCCGAAGCAATCAGCCCCAGCATTTT. The chain combines TRBV19 with TRBJ1-5, with D hard to call. Trimming pared 6 bases from V and 1 base from J, leaving 4 bases between. Per the germline V gene, CDR1 is LNHDA and CDR2 is SQIVND (reference sequence). This CDR3 is 12 amino acids long.